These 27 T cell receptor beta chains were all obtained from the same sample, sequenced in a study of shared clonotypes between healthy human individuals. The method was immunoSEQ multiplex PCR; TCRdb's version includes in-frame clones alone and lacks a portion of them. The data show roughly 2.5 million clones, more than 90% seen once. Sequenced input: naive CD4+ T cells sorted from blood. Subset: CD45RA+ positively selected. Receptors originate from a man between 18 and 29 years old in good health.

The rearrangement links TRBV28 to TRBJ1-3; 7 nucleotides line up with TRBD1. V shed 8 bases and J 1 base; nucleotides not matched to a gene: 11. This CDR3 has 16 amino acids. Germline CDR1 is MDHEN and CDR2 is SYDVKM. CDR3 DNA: TGTGCCAGCGCTGCGACAGGGAAAAAGTCTGGAAACACCATATATTTT. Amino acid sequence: CASAATGKKSGNTIYF. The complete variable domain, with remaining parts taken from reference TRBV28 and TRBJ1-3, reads DVKVTQSSRYLVKRTGEKVFLECVQDMDHENMFWYRQDPGLGLRLIYFSYDVKMKEKGDIPEGYSVSREKKERFSLILESASTNQTSMYLCASAATGKKSGNTIYFGEGSWLTVV.

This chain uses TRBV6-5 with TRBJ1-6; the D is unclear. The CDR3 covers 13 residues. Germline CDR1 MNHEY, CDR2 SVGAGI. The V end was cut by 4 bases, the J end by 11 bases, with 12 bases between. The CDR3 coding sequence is TGTGCCAGCAGTTCCCGAACCCGTCCACCCCTCCACTTT. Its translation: CASSSRTRPPLHF.

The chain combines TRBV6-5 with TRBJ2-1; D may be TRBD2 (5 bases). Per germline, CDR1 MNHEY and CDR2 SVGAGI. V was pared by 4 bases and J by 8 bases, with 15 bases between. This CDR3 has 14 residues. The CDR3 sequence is CASSSGSLRHEQFF. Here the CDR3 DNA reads TGTGCCAGCAGTTCGGGATCCTTAAGGCATGAGCAGTTCTTC.

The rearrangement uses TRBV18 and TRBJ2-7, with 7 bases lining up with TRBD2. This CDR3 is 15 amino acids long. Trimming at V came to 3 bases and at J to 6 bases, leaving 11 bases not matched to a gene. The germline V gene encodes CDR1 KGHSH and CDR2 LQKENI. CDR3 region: CASSPVPTSRPEQYF. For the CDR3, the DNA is TGTGCCAGCTCACCTGTACCGACTAGCCGTCCCGAGCAGTACTTC.

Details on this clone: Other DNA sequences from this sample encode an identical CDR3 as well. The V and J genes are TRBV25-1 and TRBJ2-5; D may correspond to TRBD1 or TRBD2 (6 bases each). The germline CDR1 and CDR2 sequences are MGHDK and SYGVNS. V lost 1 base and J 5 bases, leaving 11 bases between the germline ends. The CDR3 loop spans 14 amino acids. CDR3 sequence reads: CASSELGGRETQYF. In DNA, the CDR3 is TGTGCCAGCAGTGAATTAGGGGGGCGGGAGACCCAGTACTTC.

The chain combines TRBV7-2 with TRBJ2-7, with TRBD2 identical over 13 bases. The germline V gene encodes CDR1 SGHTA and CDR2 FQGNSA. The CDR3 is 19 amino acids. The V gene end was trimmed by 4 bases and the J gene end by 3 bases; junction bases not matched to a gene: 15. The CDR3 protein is CASSSEVYRTSGSLYEQYF. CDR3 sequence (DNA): TGTGCCAGCAGCTCAGAGGTCTATCGGACTAGCGGGAGCCTCTACGAGCAGTACTTC.

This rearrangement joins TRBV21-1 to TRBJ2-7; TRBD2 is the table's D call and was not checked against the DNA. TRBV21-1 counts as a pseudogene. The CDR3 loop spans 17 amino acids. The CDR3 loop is CASSYPLVGTSVYEQYF. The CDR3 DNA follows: TGTGCCAGCAGCTATCCTCTAGTGGGGACTTCCGTTTACGAGCAGTACTTC.

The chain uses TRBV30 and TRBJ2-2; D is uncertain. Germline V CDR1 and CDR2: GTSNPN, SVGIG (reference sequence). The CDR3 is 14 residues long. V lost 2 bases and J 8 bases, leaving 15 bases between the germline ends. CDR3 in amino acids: CAWSPEPAVGELFF. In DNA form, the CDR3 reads TGTGCCTGGAGTCCCGAACCGGCGGTGGGGGAGCTGTTTTTT.

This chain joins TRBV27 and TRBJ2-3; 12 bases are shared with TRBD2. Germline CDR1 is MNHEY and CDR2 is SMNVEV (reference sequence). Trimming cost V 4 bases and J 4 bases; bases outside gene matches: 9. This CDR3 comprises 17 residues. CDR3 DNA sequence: TGTGCCAGCAGTTCCCGGACTAGCGGGACTAGGGCAGATACGCAGTATTTT. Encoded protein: CASSSRTSGTRADTQYF.

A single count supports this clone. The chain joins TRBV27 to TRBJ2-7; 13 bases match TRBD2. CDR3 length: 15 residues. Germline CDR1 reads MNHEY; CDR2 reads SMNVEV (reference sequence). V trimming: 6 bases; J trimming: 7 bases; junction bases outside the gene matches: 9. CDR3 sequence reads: CASSGLLAGGREQYF. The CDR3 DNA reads TGTGCCAGCAGCGGATTACTAGCGGGAGGGAGAGAGCAGTACTTC.

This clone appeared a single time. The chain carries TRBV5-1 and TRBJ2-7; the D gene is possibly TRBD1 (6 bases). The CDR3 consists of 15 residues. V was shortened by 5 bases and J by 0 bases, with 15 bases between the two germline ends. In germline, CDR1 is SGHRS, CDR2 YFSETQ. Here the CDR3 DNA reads TGCGCCAGCAGGTCCGGGACATCCAGCTCCTACGAGCAGTACTTC. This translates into CASRSGTSSSYEQYF.

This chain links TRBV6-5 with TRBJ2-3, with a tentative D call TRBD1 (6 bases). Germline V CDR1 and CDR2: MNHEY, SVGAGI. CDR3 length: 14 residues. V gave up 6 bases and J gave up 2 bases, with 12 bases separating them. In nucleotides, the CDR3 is TGTGCCAGCAGCAGCACAGGGAACACAGATACGCAGTATTTT. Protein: CASSSTGNTDTQYF.

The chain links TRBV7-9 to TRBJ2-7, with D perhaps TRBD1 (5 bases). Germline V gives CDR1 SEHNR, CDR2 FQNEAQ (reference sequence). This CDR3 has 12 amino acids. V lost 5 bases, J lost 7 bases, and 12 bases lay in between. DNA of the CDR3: TGTGCCAGCAGCCCGACAGTGCGGGAGCAGTACTTC. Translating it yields CASSPTVREQYF.

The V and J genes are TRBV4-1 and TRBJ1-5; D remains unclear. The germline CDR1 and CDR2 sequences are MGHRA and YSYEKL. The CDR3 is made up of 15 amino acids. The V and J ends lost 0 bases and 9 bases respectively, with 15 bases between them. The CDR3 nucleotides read TGCGCCAGCAGCCAAGATCAAGTCGGAACGGCGCCCCAGCATTTT. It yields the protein CASSQDQVGTAPQHF.

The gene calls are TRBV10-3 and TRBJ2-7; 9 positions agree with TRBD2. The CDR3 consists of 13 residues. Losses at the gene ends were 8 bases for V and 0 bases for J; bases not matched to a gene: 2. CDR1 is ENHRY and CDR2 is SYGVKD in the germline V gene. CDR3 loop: CAIAGGHSYEQYF. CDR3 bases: TGTGCCATCGCGGGAGGGCACTCCTACGAGCAGTACTTC.

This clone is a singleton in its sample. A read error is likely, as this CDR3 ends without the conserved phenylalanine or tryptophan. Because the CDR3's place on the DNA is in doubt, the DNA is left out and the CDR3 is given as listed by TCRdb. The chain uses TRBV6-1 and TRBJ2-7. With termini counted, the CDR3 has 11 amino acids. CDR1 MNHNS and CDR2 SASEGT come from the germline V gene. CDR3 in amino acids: CASSPSLLSNC.

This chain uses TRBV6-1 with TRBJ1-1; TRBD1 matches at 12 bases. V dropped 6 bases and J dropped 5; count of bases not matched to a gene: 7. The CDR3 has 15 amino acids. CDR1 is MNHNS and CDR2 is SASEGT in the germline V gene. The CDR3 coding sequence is TGTGCCAGCAGCCGAGTGGGACAGGGGGCGACTGAAGCTTTCTTT. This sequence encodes CASSRVGQGATEAFF.

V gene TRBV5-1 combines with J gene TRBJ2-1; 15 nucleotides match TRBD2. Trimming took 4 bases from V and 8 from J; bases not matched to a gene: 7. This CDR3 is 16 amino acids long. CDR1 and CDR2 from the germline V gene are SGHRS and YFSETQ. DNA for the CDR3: TGCGCCAGCAGCCCGGGACTAGCGGGGGGTTACCATGAGCAGTTCTTC. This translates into CASSPGLAGGYHEQFF.

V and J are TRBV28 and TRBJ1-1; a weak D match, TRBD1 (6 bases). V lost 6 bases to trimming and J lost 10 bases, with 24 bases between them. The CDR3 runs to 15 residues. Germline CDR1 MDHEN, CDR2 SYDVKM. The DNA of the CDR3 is TGTGCCAGCAGCAACTTAGGGCGGGACACGCTGGGAGCTTTCTTT. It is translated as CASSNLGRDTLGAFF.

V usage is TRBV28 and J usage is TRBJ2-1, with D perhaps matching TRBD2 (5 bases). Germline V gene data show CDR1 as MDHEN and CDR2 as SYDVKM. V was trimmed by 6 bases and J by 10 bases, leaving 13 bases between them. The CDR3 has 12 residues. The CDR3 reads CASSEYSDEQFF. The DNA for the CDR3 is TGTGCCAGCAGCGAATATAGCGACGAGCAGTTCTTC.

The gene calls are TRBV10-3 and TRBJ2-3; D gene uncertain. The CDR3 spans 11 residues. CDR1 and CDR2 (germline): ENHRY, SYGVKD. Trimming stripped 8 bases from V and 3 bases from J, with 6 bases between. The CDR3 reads CAILSTDTQYF. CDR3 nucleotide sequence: TGTGCCATCCTCAGTACAGATACGCAGTATTTT.

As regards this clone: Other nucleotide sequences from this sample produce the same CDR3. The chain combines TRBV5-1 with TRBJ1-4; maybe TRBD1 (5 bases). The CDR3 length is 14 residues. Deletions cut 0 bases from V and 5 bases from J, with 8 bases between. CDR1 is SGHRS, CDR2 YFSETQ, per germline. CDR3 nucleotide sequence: TGCGCCAGCAGCTTGGCCGGGGCGAATGAAAAACTGTTTTTT. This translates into CASSLAGANEKLFF. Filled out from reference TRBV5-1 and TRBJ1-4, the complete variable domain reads KAGVTQTPRYLIKTRGQQVTLSCSPISGHRSVSWYQQTPGQGLQFLFEYFSETQRNKGNFPGRFSGRQFSNSRSEMNVSTLELGDSALYLCASSLAGANEKLFFGSGTQLSVL.

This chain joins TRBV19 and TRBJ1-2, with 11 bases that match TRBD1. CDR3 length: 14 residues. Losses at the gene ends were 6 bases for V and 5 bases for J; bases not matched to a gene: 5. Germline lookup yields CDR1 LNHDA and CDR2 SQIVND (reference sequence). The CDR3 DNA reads TGTGCCAGTAGGGACAGGGGGCGAGGGTATGGCTACACCTTC. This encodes CASRDRGRGYGYTF.

The CDR3 nucleotides read TGTGCCAGCAGCATAGGACAGGGGGGCTACGAGCAGTACTTC. Its protein is CASSIGQGGYEQYF. This rearrangement joins TRBV5-8 to TRBJ2-7; 10 bases map to TRBD1. The CDR3 length is 14 residues. V was pared by 4 bases and J by 3 bases, with 4 bases of the junction left unmatched. The germline CDR1 and CDR2 sequences are SGHTS and YDEGEE.

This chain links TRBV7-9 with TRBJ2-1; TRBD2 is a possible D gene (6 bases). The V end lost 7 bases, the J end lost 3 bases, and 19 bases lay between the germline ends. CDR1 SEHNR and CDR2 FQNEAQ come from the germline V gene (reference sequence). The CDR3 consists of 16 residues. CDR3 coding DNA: TGTGCCAGCACCCATCTATTGGGCGGGGACTACAATGAGCAGTTCTTC. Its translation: CASTHLLGGDYNEQFF.

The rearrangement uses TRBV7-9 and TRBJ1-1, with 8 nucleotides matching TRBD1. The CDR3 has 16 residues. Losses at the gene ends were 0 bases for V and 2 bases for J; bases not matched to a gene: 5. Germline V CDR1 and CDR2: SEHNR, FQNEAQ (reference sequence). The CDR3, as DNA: TGTGCCAGCAGCTTAGCCCCCGGACAGGGCAACACTGAAGCTTTCTTT. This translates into CASSLAPGQGNTEAFF.

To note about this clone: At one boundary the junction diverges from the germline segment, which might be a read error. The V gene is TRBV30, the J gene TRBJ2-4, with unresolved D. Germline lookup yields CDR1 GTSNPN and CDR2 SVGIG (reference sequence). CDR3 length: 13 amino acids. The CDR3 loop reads CACRTEANNIQYF. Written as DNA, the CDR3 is TGTGCCTGCAGGACCGAAGCCAACAACATTCAGTACTTC.